What follows describes a single T cell receptor (beta chain). The germline V gene has CDR1 SGHVS and CDR2 FQNEAQ. Unmatched junction bases numbered 1, after V lost 1 base and J lost 4 bases. This CDR3 spans 14 amino acids. This specimen comes from a study of control samples from healthy donors and cancer patients. Generated by immunoSEQ multiplex PCR, the TCRdb table keeps only in-frame clones and is missing some. The profile covers 90,000 to 100,000 clones, with over 60% appearing a single time and roughly 10% taken by the ten largest. V gene TRBV7-8 combines with J gene TRBJ2-5, with 9 bases that match TRBD1. The sample comprised blood. The sequence was collected from a woman aged 30 to 39 in good health. The CDR3 reads CASSLGTGVETQYF. In nucleotides, the CDR3 is TGTGCCAGCAGCTTAGGGACAGGGGTAGAGACCCAGTACTTC.